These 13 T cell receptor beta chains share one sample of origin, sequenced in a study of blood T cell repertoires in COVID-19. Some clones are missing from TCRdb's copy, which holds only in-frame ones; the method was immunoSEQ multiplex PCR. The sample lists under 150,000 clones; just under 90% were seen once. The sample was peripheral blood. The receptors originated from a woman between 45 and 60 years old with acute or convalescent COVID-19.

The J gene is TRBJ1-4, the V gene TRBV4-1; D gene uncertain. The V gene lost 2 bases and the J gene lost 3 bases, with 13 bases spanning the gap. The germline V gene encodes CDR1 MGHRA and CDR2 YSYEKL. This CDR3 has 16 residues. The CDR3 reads CASSQIIGASNEKLFF. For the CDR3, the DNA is TGCGCCAGCAGCCAAATTATCGGAGCTTCTAATGAAAAACTGTTTTTT.

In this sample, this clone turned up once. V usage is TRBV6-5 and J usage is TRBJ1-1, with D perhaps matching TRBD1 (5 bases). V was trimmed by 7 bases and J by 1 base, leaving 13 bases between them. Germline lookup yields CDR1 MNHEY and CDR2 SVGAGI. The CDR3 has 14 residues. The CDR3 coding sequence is TGTGCCAGCACCTACAGGACCCCGAACACTGAAGCTTTCTTT. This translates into CASTYRTPNTEAFF.

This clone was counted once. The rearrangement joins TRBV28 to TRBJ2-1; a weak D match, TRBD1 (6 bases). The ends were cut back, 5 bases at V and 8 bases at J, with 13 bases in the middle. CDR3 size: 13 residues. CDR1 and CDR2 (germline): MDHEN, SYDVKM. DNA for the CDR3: TGTGCCAGCAGTCGAGGGGGTAATGATGAGCAGTTCTTC. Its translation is CASSRGGNDEQFF. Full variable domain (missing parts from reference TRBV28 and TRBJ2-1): DVKVTQSSRYLVKRTGEKVFLECVQDMDHENMFWYRQDPGLGLRLIYFSYDVKMKEKGDIPEGYSVSREKKERFSLILESASTNQTSMYLCASSRGGNDEQFFGPGTRLTVL.

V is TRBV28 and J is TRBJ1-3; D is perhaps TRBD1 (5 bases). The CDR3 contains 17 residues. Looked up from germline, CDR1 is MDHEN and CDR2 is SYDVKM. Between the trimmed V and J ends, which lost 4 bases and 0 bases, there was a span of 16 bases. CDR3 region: CASSSLDSSYSGNTIYF. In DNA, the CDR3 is TGTGCCAGCAGTTCACTCGACAGTTCTTACTCTGGAAACACCATATATTTT. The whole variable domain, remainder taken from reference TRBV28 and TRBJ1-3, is DVKVTQSSRYLVKRTGEKVFLECVQDMDHENMFWYRQDPGLGLRLIYFSYDVKMKEKGDIPEGYSVSREKKERFSLILESASTNQTSMYLCASSSLDSSYSGNTIYFGEGSWLTVV.

This CDR3 is CASSLVWGPAGGNTIYF. For the CDR3, the DNA is TGTGCCAGCAGCTTAGTATGGGGCCCCGCGGGGGGAAACACCATATATTTT. This chain links TRBV7-9 with TRBJ1-3, with a weak D call TRBD1 (5 bases). From germline, CDR1 is SEHNR and CDR2 FQNEAQ (reference sequence). The CDR3 has 17 residues. V was clipped by 1 base and J by 4 bases, with 17 bases between them.

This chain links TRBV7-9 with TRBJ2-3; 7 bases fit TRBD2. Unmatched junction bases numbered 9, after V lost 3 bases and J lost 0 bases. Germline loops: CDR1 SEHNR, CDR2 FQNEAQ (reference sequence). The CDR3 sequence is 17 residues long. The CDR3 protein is CASSFLRGITSTDTQYF. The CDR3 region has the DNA TGTGCCAGCAGCTTTCTGCGGGGGATAACTAGCACAGATACGCAGTATTTT.

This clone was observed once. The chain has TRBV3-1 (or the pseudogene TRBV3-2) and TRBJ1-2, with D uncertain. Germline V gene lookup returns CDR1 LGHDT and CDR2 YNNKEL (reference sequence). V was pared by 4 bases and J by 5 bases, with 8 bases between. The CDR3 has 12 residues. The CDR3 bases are TGTGCCAGCAGCCCCCCAGGTTATGGCTACACCTTC. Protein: CASSPPGYGYTF.

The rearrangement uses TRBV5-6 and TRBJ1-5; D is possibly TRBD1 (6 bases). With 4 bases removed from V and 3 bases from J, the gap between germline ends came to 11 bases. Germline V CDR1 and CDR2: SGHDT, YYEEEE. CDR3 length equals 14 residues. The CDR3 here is CASSPGQNNQPQHF. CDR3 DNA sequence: TGTGCCAGCAGCCCCGGACAGAACAATCAGCCCCAGCATTTT.

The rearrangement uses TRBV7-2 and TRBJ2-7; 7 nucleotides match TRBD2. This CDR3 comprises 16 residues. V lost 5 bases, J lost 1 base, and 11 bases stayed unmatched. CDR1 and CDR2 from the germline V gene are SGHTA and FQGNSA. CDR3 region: CASSPEGSGDSYEQYF. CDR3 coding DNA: TGTGCCAGCAGCCCGGAGGGAAGCGGGGATTCCTACGAGCAGTACTTC.

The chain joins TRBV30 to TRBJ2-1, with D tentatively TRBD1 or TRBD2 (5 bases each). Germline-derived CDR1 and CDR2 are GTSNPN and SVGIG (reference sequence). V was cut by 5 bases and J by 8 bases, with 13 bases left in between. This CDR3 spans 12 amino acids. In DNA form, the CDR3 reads TGTGCCTGGGGGGCGGGTTCGGATGAGCAGTTCTTC. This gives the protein CAWGAGSDEQFF.

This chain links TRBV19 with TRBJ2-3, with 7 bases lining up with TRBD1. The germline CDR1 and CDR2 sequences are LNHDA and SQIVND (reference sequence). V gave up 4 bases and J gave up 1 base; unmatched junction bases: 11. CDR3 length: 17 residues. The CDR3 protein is CASSTQIRDRGTDTQYF. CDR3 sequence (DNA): TGTGCCAGTAGTACCCAGATCCGGGACAGAGGCACAGATACGCAGTATTTT.

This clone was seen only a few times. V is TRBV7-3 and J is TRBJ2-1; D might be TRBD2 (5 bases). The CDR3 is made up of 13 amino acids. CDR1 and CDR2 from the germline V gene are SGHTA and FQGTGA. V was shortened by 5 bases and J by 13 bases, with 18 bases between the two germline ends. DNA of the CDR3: TGTGCCAGCAGCCCTGTAGGGAGCGCTCGCCAGTTCTTC. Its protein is CASSPVGSARQFF.

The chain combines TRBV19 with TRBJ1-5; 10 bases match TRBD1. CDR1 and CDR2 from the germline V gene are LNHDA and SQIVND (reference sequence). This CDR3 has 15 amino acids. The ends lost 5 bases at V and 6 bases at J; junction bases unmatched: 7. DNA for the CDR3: TGTGCCAGTAGTGCGCGGGACAGGGGAGGTCAGCCCCAGCATTTT. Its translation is CASSARDRGGQPQHF.